These 3 T cell receptor beta chains came from one sample sequenced in a study of cytomegalovirus exposure and HLA in healthy donors. The PCR made use of 60 Vbeta and 13 Jbeta primers. Libraries were prepared by immunoSEQ multiplex PCR; TCRdb keeps only in-frame clonotypes and omits some of them. Here the sample spans roughly 180,000 clones, around 81% being singletons. The sample taken for sequencing was PBMCs. The receptors were gathered from a woman between 18 and 29 years old in good health and CMV-seropositive.

This clone has more than one count but fewer than ten. At one of its ends the junction is not consistent with the germline gene, which may arise from a read error. This sequence joins TRBV6-5 and TRBJ2-6, with a tentative D call TRBD1 (5 bases). CDR1 and CDR2 (germline): MNHEY, SVGAGI. CDR3 size: 16 residues. The CDR3 loop is CASSYGGNSGANGLTF. In nucleotides, the CDR3 is TGTGCCAGCAGTTACGGTGGGAACTCTGGGGCCAACGGCCTGACTTTC.

V and J are TRBV19 and TRBJ1-2; the match to TRBD1 covers 7 bases. Germline assignment: CDR1 LNHDA and CDR2 SQIVND (reference sequence). This CDR3 spans 14 amino acids. J gave up 2 bases and V 8 bases, and 8 bases lay outside the gene matches. The CDR3 nucleotides read TGTGCCAGTCGAAGCGGACAGGACAACTATGGCTACACCTTC. It specifies CASRSGQDNYGYTF.

This chain links TRBV6-5 with TRBJ1-1, with 9 bases lining up with TRBD1. The trim removed 6 bases at V and 6 bases at J, leaving 8 bases unmatched. Germline assignment: CDR1 MNHEY and CDR2 SVGAGI. This CDR3 has 14 amino acids. CDR3 nucleotides: TGTGCCAGCAGCTCCGGGACAGGGTGGGCTGAAGCTTTCTTT. Its translation: CASSSGTGWAEAFF.